This T cell receptor beta chain was captured by sequencing in a study of Graves' ophthalmopathy and Graves' hyperthyroidism. The CDR3 covers 18 residues. Germline assignment: CDR1 MNHEY and CDR2 SVGEGT. Unmatched junction bases numbered 10, after V lost 6 bases and J lost 0 bases. TCR beta CDR3 regions were amplified from RNA transcripts. First-round RT-PCR with HTBI primers preceded a second-round multiplex PCR. TCRdb redid the calling of the multiplex PCR reads with MiXCR, one entry per CDR3 protein. The sample includes hundreds of thousands of distinct CDR3 sequences, about 24% seen only once; the top ten take approximately 6.9%. There are a few counts of this clonotype.

The chain recombines TRBV6-2 or TRBV6-3 with TRBJ2-4, with 11 bases that match TRBD2. Sequencing was done on a sample of peripheral blood. This receptor was identified in a woman between 18 and 29 years old with stable Graves' hyperthyroidism. Some clones in this sample may be carry-over from other donors' samples. The CDR3 sequence is CASSPRGLAGGAKNIQYF. The CDR3 DNA reads as TGTGCCAGCAGCCCCCGAGGCCTAGCGGGAGGAGCCAAAAACATTCAGTACTTC.